The 14 T cell receptor beta chains below all came from one sample that was sequenced in a study of cytomegalovirus exposure and HLA in healthy donors. PCR used 60 Vbeta primers and 13 Jbeta primers. TCRdb's copy holds only in-frame clones and misses some; the assay was immunoSEQ multiplex PCR. The table includes fewer than 200,000 clones, less than 80% detected once. Sequenced material: PBMCs. The receptors come from a female donor in good health and CMV-seronegative.

The chain uses TRBV9 and TRBJ2-2; 13 bases are shared with TRBD2. The CDR3 length is 17 residues. Looked up from germline, CDR1 is SGDLS and CDR2 is YYNGEE. Trimming at V came to 4 bases and at J to 5 bases, leaving 8 bases not matched to a gene. CDR3 loop: CASSRLAGGVGTGELFF. In DNA form, the CDR3 reads TGTGCCAGCAGCAGACTAGCGGGGGGTGTGGGAACCGGGGAGCTGTTTTTT.

The J gene is TRBJ2-3, the V gene TRBV7-2; TRBD2 might be the D (5 bases). Germline V gene sequence: CDR1 SGHTA, CDR2 FQGNSA. The CDR3 loop spans 14 amino acids. Trimming cost V 4 bases and J 8 bases, with 16 bases left between them. DNA of the CDR3: TGTGCCAGCAGCTCCTACCGCGGAGGCGGTACGCAGTATTTT. It codes for CASSSYRGGGTQYF.

There are a few counts of this clone. V gene TRBV7-9 combines with J gene TRBJ2-1; the D is unclear. Germline V gene data show CDR1 as SEHNR and CDR2 as FQNEAQ (reference sequence). The CDR3 is 16 amino acids. With 1 base removed from V and 0 bases from J, the gap between germline ends came to 10 bases. The chain's CDR3 is CASSLVVPSSYNEQFF. The CDR3 DNA follows: TGTGCCAGCAGCTTAGTGGTCCCCAGCTCCTACAATGAGCAGTTCTTC.

The chain couples TRBV10-3 to TRBJ2-2; a possible D gene is TRBD2 (5 bases). The V gene's germline CDR1 is ENHRY and CDR2 SYGVKD. There are 13 residues in the CDR3. Trimming shortened V by 11 bases and J by 4 bases, and 14 bases separated the two germline ends. The CDR3 nucleotides read TGTGCCGTCGAGGGTGTGGGCACCGGGGAGCTGTTTTTT. Protein product: CAVEGVGTGELFF.

This clone is a singleton in its sample. V and J are TRBV7-2 and TRBJ1-2; 7 nucleotides line up with TRBD1. Looked up from germline, CDR1 is SGHTA and CDR2 is FQGNSA. V lost 5 bases to trimming and J lost 4 bases; unmatched junction nucleotides: 13. This CDR3 has 16 amino acids. In DNA form, the CDR3 reads TGTGCCAGCAGCCCCCCCCTGGGACAGCTACCCTATGGCTACACCTTC. Residues: CASSPPLGQLPYGYTF.

J is TRBJ1-6 and V is TRBV28; 8 bases are a match to TRBD1. CDR3 length: 13 residues. From germline, CDR1 is MDHEN and CDR2 SYDVKM. J lost 8 bases, V lost 6 bases, and 3 bases had no gene match. The CDR3 spells CASRDRADSPLHF. The CDR3 nucleotides are TGTGCCAGCAGGGACAGGGCTGATTCACCCCTCCACTTT.

The rearrangement uses TRBV9 and TRBJ2-2, with 9 bases lining up with TRBD2. CDR1 is SGDLS, CDR2 YYNGEE, per germline. V was pared by 0 bases and J by 3 bases, with 3 bases of the junction left unmatched. The CDR3 totals 16 residues. This CDR3 is CASSVGLADHTGELFF. The CDR3 nucleotides read TGTGCCAGCAGCGTAGGACTAGCGGACCACACCGGGGAGCTGTTTTTT.

This clone was counted once. One end of the junction is discordant with germline, which a read error may explain. This sequence joins TRBV5-1 and TRBJ2-4, with 10 bases identical to TRBD2. The CDR3 is made up of 19 amino acids. Looked up from germline, CDR1 is SGHRS and CDR2 is YFSETQ. CDR3 in amino acids: CASSFLASGGAGAKNSQYF. CDR3 nucleotide sequence: TGCGCCAGCAGCTTTTTAGCCAGCGGGGGGGCTGGAGCCAAAAACAGTCAGTACTTC. Full variable domain (remainder filled in from reference TRBV5-1 and TRBJ2-4): KAGVTQTPRYLIKTRGQQVTLSCSPISGHRSVSWYQQTPGQGLQFLFEYFSETQRNKGNFPGRFSGRQFSNSRSEMNVSTLELGDSALYLCASSFLASGGAGAKNSQYFGAGTRLSVL.

The rearrangement links TRBV19 to TRBJ2-5, with 8 positions matching TRBD2. The germline V gene has CDR1 LNHDA and CDR2 SQIVND (reference sequence). This CDR3 comprises 16 residues. Germline trimming cut 3 bases from V and 1 base from J; bases unmatched to any gene: 7. The CDR3 coding sequence is TGTGCCAGTAGTATTGGTGGTAGCGGGATCCAAGAGACCCAGTACTTC. Translated, it gives CASSIGGSGIQETQYF.

The chain joins TRBV2 to TRBJ1-6; D call uncertain. V was pared by 6 bases and J by 0 bases, with 9 bases between. The CDR3 runs to 15 residues. CDR1 is SNHLY and CDR2 is FYNNEI in the germline V gene. CDR3 nucleotide sequence: TGTGCCAGCAGCGTGATGAGCTCCTATAATTCACCCCTCCACTTT. This codes for CASSVMSSYNSPLHF. The variable domain in full, completed from reference TRBV2 and TRBJ1-6, reads EPEVTQTPSHQVTQMGQEVILRCVPISNHLYFYWYRQILGQKVEFLVSFYNNEISEKSEIFDDQFSVERPDGSNFTLKIRSTKLEDSAMYFCASSVMSSYNSPLHFGNGTRLTVT.

In the case of this clone: An end of the junction does not agree with germline; a read error may underlie this. V usage is TRBV4-2 and J usage is TRBJ2-6; D is possibly TRBD2 (7 bases). Per germline, CDR1 LGHNA and CDR2 YNFKEQ. The length of the CDR3 is 18 residues. CDR3 in amino acids: CASSQEGRGGSGANGLTF. The CDR3 nucleotides read TGTGCCAGCAGCCAAGAGGGCAGGGGAGGGAGTGGGGCCAACGGCCTGACTTTC.

The chain combines TRBV5-4 with TRBJ2-3; a possible D gene is TRBD2 (7 bases). Looked up from germline, CDR1 is SGHNT and CDR2 is YYREEE (reference sequence). The CDR3 is made up of 15 amino acids. V was cut by 5 bases and J by 4 bases, with 17 bases left in between. In DNA, the CDR3 is TGTGCCAGCAGGAAGGGAGGGGGGGGCCCAGATACGCAGTATTTT. Amino acids: CASRKGGGGPDTQYF. Full variable domain (remainder filled in from reference TRBV5-4 and TRBJ2-3): ETGVTQSPTHLIKTRGQQVTLRCSSQSGHNTVSWYQQALGQGPQFIFQYYREEENGRGNFPPRFSGLQFPNYSSELNVNALELDDSALYLCASRKGGGGPDTQYFGPGTRLTVL.

The chain is built from TRBV5-8 and TRBJ1-6, with TRBD1 matching 7 bases. CDR1 and CDR2 (germline): SGHTS, YDEGEE. The length of the CDR3 is 17 residues. The trim removed 2 bases at V and 4 bases at J, leaving 9 bases unmatched. CDR3 amino acids: CASSLVLGTVYNSPLHF. In DNA, the CDR3 is TGTGCCAGCAGCTTAGTTCTCGGGACAGTGTATAATTCACCCCTCCACTTT.

V gene TRBV10-3 combines with J gene TRBJ1-1, with D possibly TRBD1 on 5 matching bases. Germline loops: CDR1 ENHRY, CDR2 SYGVKD. Trimming left V 3 bases short and J 5 bases short, with 13 bases between. This CDR3 is built from 14 residues. The chain's CDR3 is CAISDQGWSTEAFF. CDR3 nucleotide sequence: TGTGCCATCAGTGATCAGGGCTGGAGTACTGAAGCTTTCTTT.